This T cell receptor beta chain is from a study of blood T cell repertoires in COVID-19. On the study more broadly: COVID-19 samples collected from the United States, Italy and Spain covered acute and convalescent phases. PBMCs, B-cell-depleted T cells, or T cells provided the cDNA or gDNA that made up the material.

CDR3 length: 14 amino acids. The V gene end was trimmed by 3 bases and the J gene end by 6 bases; junction bases not matched to a gene: 7. Per the germline V gene, CDR1 is LNHDA and CDR2 is SQIVND (reference sequence). Original processing methods: Estimation of nucleated cell counts was performed using reference gene primer amplification. Sequencing was performed with immunoSEQ multiplex PCR; in TCRdb, only in-frame clones are kept and a portion is missing. The V and J calls and clone size are taken from that table; D and trimming were inferred from the DNA. The table records 80,000 or so clones, about four fifths of them present only once.

This rearrangement joins TRBV19 to TRBJ2-7; 8 nucleotides agree with TRBD2. The sequenced material came from peripheral blood. This receptor was obtained from a woman in her 70s with acute or convalescent COVID-19. Here the CDR3 DNA reads TGTGCCAGTAGTATTTTTGCGGGAGGTGGCGAGCAGTACTTC. The encoded protein is CASSIFAGGGEQYF.